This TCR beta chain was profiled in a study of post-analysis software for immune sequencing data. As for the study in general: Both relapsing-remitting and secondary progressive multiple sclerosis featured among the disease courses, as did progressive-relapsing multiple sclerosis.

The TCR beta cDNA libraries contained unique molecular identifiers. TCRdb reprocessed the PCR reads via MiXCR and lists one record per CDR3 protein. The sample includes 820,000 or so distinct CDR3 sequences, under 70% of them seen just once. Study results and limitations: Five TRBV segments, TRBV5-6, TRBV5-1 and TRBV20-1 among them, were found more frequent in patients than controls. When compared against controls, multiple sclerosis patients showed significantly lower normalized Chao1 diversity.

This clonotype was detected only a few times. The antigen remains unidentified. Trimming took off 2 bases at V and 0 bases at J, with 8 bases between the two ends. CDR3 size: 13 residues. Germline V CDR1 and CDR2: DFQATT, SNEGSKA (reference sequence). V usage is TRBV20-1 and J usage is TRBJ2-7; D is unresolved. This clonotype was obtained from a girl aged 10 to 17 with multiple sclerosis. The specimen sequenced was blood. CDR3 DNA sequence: TGCAGTGCTAGATCTGCGGACTCCTACGAGCAGTACTTC. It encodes CSARSADSYEQYF.